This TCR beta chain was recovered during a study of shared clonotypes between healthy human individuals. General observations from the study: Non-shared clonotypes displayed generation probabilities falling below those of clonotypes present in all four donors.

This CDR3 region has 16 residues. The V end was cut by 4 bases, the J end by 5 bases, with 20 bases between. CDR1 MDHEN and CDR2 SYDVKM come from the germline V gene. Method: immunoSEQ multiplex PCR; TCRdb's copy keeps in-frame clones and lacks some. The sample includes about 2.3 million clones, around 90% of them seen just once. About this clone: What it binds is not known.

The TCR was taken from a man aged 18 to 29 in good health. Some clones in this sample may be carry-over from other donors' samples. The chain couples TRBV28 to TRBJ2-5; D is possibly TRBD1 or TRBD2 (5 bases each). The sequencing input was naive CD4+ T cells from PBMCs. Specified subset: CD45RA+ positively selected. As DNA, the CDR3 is TGTGCCAGCAGTTCCTACGGACACACCGGCGGGGAGACCCAGTACTTC. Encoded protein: CASSSYGHTGGETQYF.